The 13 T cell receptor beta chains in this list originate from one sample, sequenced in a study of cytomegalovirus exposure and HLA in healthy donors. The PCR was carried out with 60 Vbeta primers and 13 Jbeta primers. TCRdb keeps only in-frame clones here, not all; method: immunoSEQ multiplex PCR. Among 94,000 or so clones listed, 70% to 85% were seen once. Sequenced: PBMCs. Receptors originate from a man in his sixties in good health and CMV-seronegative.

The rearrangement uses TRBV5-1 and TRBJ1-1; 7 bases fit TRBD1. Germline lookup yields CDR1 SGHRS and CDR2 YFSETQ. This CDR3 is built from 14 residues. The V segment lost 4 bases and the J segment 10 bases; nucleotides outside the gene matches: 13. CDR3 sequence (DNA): TGCGCCAGCAGCGAGGGACAGCAGGCTCGGGGAGCTTTCTTT. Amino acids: CASSEGQQARGAFF.

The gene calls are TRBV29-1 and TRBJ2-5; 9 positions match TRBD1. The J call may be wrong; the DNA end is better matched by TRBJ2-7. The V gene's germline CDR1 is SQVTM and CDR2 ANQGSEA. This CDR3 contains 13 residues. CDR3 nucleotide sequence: TGCAGCGTAACTGGACAGGGGAGGTACGAGCAGTACTTC. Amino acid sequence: CSVTGQGRYEQYF.

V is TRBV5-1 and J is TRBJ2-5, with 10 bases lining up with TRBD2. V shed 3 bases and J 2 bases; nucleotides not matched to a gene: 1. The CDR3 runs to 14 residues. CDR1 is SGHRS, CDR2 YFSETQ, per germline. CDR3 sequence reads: CASSSTSGQETQYF. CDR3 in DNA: TGCGCCAGCAGCTCGACTAGCGGGCAAGAGACCCAGTACTTC.

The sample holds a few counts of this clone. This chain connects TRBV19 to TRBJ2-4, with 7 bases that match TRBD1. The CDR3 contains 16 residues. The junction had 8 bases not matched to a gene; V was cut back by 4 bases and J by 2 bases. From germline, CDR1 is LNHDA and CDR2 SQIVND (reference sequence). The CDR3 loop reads CASSKGAGGSKNIQYF. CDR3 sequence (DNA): TGTGCCAGTAGTAAAGGGGCAGGGGGATCCAAAAACATTCAGTACTTC.

This chain's CDR3 is CAWSEATGPETQYF. The CDR3 nucleotides are TGTGCCTGGAGTGAGGCGACAGGGCCAGAGACCCAGTACTTC. V usage is TRBV30 and J usage is TRBJ2-5; TRBD1 aligns across 7 bases. Germline CDR1 is GTSNPN and CDR2 is SVGIG (reference sequence). The V segment lost 1 base and the J segment 4 bases; nucleotides outside the gene matches: 6. The CDR3 is 14 amino acids.

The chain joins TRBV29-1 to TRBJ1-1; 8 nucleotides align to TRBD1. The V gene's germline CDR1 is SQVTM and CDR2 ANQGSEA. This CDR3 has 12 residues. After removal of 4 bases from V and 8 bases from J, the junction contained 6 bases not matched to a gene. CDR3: CSVGPGTGEAFF. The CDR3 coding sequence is TGCAGCGTTGGCCCCGGGACAGGAGAAGCTTTCTTT.

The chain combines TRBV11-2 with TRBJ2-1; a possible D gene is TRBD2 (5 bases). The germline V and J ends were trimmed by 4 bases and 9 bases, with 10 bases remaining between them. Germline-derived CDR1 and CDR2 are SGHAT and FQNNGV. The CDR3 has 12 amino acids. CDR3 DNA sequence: TGTGCCAGCAGCTCAGAGGGCTTTGAGCAGTTCTTC. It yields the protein CASSSEGFEQFF.

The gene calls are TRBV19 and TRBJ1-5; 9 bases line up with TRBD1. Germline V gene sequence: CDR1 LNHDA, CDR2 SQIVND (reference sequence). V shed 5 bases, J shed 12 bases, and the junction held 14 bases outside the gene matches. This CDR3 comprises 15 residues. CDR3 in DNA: TGTGCCAGTAGTTCCCGACTTGGGACAGGGTCCTTCCAGCATTTT. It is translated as CASSSRLGTGSFQHF.

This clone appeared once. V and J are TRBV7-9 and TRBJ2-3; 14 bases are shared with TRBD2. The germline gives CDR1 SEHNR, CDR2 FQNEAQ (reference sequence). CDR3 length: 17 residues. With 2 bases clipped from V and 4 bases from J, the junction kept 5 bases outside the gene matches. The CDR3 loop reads CASSLPGTSGSSDTQYF. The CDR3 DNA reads TGTGCCAGCAGCTTACCCGGGACTAGCGGGAGCTCAGATACGCAGTATTTT.

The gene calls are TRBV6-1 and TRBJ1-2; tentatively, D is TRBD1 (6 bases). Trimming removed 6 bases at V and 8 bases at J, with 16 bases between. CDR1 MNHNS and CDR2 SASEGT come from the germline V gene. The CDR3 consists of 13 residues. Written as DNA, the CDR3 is TGTGCCAGCAGAGATACAGGGATGAGGGGCTACACCTTC. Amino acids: CASRDTGMRGYTF.

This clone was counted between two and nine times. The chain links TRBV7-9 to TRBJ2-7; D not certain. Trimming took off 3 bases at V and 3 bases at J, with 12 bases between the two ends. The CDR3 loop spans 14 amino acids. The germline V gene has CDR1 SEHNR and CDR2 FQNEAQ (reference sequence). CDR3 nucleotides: TGTGCCAGCAGCTTTCTTGGGCCTCACTACGAGCAGTACTTC. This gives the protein CASSFLGPHYEQYF.

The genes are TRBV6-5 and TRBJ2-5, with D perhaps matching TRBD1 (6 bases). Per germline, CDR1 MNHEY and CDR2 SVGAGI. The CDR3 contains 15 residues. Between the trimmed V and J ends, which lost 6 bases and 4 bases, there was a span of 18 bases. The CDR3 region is CASSLTGLIRETQYF. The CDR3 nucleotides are TGTGCCAGCAGCCTTACAGGGTTAATCAGAGAGACCCAGTACTTC.

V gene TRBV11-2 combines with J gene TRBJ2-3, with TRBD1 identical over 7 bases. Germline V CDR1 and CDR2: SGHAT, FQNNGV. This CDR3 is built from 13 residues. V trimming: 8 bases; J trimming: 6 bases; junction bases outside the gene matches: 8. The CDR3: CASLGQFGDTQYF. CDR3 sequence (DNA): TGTGCCAGCTTGGGACAGTTTGGGGATACGCAGTATTTT.